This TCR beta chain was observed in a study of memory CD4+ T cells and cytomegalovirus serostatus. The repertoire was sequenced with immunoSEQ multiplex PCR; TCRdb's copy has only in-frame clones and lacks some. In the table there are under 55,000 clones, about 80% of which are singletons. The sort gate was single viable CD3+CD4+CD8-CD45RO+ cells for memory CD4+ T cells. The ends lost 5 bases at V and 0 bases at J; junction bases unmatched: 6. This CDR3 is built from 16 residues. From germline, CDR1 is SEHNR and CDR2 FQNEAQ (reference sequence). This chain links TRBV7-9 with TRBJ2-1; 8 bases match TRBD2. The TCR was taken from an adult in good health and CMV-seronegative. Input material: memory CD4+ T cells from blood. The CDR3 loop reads CASSLSGVSSYNEQFF. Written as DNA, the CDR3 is TGTGCCAGCAGCCTTAGCGGGGTGAGCTCCTACAATGAGCAGTTCTTC.